The 6 T cell receptor beta chains reported below all come from one sample, sequenced in a study of blood T cell repertoires in COVID-19. TCRdb keeps only in-frame clones here, not all; method: immunoSEQ multiplex PCR. Of approximately 300,000 clones listed, approximately 84% were seen once; the top ten hold more than 9%. Material: PBMCs or T cells enriched from blood (not recorded which). The receptors here all came from a woman aged 18-29 years who had recovered from COVID-19.

Here the CDR3 DNA reads TGTGCCAGCAAACGAGACAGAGCCAAGGGCAGCGGCTACACCTTC. It translates to CASKRDRAKGSGYTF. V and J are TRBV2 and TRBJ1-2; tentatively, D is TRBD1 (5 bases). Trimming cost V 7 bases and J 8 bases, with 23 bases left between them. Germline CDR1 is SNHLY and CDR2 is FYNNEI. This CDR3 is built from 15 residues. Supplemented by reference TRBV2 and TRBJ1-2, the full variable domain reads EPEVTQTPSHQVTQMGQEVILRCVPISNHLYFYWYRQILGQKVEFLVSFYNNEISEKSEIFDDQFSVERPDGSNFTLKIRSTKLEDSAMYFCASKRDRAKGSGYTFGSGTRLTVV.

V gene TRBV6-1 combines with J gene TRBJ1-5; D unresolved. CDR3 length: 16 amino acids. V dropped 2 bases and J dropped 0 bases, with 11 bases sitting between them. Germline V CDR1 and CDR2: MNHNS, SASEGT. CDR3 sequence reads: CASSEWPGVSNQPQHF. DNA for the CDR3: TGTGCCAGCAGTGAATGGCCAGGTGTTAGCAATCAGCCCCAGCATTTT.

The V gene is TRBV7-2, the J gene TRBJ2-6, with TRBD1 identical over 11 bases. The CDR3 totals 17 residues. Looked up from germline, CDR1 is SGHTA and CDR2 is FQGNSA. V trimming: 3 bases; J trimming: 4 bases; junction bases outside the gene matches: 5. CDR3 in DNA: TGTGCCAGCAGCTTTGGACAGGGGGCGGGCGGGGCCAACGTCCTGACTTTC. It yields the protein CASSFGQGAGGANVLTF.

The chain is built from TRBV19 and TRBJ2-3; 8 bases map to TRBD1. The junction had 7 bases not matched to a gene; V was cut back by 4 bases and J by 1 base. Germline V lookup: CDR1 LNHDA, CDR2 SQIVND (reference sequence). This CDR3 has 16 amino acids. The CDR3 coding sequence is TGTGCCAGTAGTACGGGGACAGGCCTAGGCACAGATACGCAGTATTTT. It is translated as CASSTGTGLGTDTQYF. Full variable domain (outside the CDR3, taken from reference TRBV19 and TRBJ2-3): DGGITQSPKYLFRKEGQNVTLSCEQNLNHDAMYWYRQDPGQGLRLIYYSQIVNDFQKGDIAEGYSVSREKKESFPLTVTSAQKNPTAFYLCASSTGTGLGTDTQYFGPGTRLTVL.

The gene calls are TRBV5-1 and TRBJ1-1; D is unresolved. The germline V and J ends were trimmed by 1 base and 5 bases, with 12 bases remaining between them. Germline V CDR1 and CDR2: SGHRS, YFSETQ. The CDR3 has 14 residues. DNA for the CDR3: TGCGCCAGCAGCTTGTTAACCACGGGGACTGAAGCTTTCTTT. As protein: CASSLLTTGTEAFF.

The chain joins TRBV28 to TRBJ1-5; D is undetermined. V lost 3 bases and J lost 6, with 9 bases in between. Germline loops: CDR1 MDHEN, CDR2 SYDVKM. The length of the CDR3 is 13 residues. CDR3 DNA: TGTGCCAGCAGTTTGATCCGGAGTCAGCCCCAGCATTTT. Its translation is CASSLIRSQPQHF.